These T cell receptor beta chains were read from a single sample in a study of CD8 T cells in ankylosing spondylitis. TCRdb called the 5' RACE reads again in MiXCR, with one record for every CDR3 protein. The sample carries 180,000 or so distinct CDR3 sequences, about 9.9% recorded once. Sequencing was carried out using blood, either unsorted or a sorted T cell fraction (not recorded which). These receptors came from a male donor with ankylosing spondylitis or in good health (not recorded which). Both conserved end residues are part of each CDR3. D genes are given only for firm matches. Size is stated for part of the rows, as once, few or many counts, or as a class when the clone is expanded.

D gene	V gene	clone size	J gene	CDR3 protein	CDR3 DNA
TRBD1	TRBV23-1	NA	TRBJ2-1	CASSPRDRQYNEQFF	TGCGCCAGCAGCCCTCGGGACAGGCAATACAATGAGCAGTTCTTC
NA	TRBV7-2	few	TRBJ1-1	CASSFLKGGVRTEAFF	TGTGCCAGCAGCTTCCTAAAAGGGGGGGTGAGGACTGAAGCTTTCTTT
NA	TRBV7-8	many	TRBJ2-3	CASRPRSTDTQYF	TGTGCCAGCAGACCCCGATCCACAGATACGCAGTATTTT
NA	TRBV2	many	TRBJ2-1	CASSGRWNEQFF	TGTGCCAGCAGTGGCCGGTGGAATGAGCAGTTCTTC
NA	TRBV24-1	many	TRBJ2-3	CATSDVLARNTDTQYF	TGTGCCACCAGTGACGTCCTAGCGAGGAACACAGATACGCAGTATTTT
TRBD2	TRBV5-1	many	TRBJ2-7	CASSLPSGSDEQYF	TGCGCCAGCAGCTTACCTAGCGGGAGTGACGAGCAGTACTTC
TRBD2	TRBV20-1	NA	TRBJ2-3	CCARNWTSGRGTDTQYF	TGCTGTGCTAGAAATTGGACTAGCGGGAGGGGGACAGATACGCAGTATTTT
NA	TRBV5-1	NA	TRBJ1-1	CASRRDNTEAFF	TGCGCCAGCAGAAGGGATAACACTGAAGCTTTCTTT
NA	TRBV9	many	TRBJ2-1	CASTTVANYNEQFF	TGTGCCAGCACCACGGTCGCGAACTACAATGAGCAGTTCTTC
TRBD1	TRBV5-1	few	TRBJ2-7	CASSLGDRTYEQYF	TGCGCCAGCAGCTTGGGGGACAGAACCTACGAGCAGTACTTC
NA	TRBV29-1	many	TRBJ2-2	CSVLKAGLTGELFF	TGCAGCGTTTTAAAGGCGGGGCTCACCGGGGAGCTGTTTTTT
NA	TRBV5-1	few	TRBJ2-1	CASSSYRAGEQFF	TGCGCCAGCAGCTCTTACAGGGCTGGTGAGCAGTTCTTC
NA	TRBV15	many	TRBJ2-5	CATSSGGETQYF	TGTGCCACCAGCAGTGGGGGGGAGACCCAGTACTTC
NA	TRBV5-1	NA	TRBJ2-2	CASSLAESYTGELFF	TGCGCCAGCAGCTTGGCCGAGTCTTACACCGGGGAGCTGTTTTTT
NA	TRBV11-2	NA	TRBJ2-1	CASSLADSSYNEQSF	TGTGCCAGCAGCTTAGCTGACAGCTCCTACAATGAGCAGTCCTTC